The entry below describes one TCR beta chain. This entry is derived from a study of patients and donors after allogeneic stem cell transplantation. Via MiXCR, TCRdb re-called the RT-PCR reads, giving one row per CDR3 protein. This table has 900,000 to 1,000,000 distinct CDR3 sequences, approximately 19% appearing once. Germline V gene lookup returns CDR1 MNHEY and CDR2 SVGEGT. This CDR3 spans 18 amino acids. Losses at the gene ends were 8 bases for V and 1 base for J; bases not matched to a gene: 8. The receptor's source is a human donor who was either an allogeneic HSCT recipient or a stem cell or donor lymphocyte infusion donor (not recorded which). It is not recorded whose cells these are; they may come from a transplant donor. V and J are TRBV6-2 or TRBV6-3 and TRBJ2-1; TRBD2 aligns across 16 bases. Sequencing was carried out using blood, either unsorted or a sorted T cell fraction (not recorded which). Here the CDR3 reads CASVFGTSGRASYNEQFF. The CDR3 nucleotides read TGTGCCAGCGTATTTGGGACTAGCGGGAGGGCATCCTACAATGAGCAGTTCTTC.